Listed here are 15 T cell receptor beta chains from one sample, sequenced in a study of T cells in localized non-small cell lung cancer. The table came from immunoSEQ multiplex PCR; TCRdb's copy has only in-frame clones and leaves some out. The data hold almost 20,000 clones, with about 88% observed a single time. Sequenced here: peripheral blood, sampled before any cancer treatment. Receptors were obtained from a man aged 35 to 69 with stage I lung adenocarcinoma.

This clone was recorded a few times. This rearrangement joins TRBV6-4 to TRBJ1-2; D remains unclear. The CDR3 extends over 13 amino acids. Trimming removed 0 bases from V and 2 bases from J, with 4 bases in between. The V gene's germline CDR1 is MRHNA and CDR2 SNTAGT. CDR3 in amino acids: CASSDSDNYGYTF. In nucleotides, the CDR3 is TGTGCCAGCAGTGACTCGGACAACTATGGCTACACCTTC.

The genes are TRBV10-2 and TRBJ2-7, with D possibly being TRBD1 (6 bases). Deletions cut 2 bases from V and 4 bases from J, with 15 bases between. The germline V gene encodes CDR1 WSHSY and CDR2 SAAADI. The CDR3 runs 15 residues. CDR3 DNA: TGCGCCAGCAGTGAGCTACAGGGATTTAGGTACGAGCAGTACTTC. Translated: CASSELQGFRYEQYF.

This chain connects TRBV10-3 to TRBJ1-5; tentatively, D is TRBD1 (6 bases). This CDR3 is built from 15 residues. CDR1 is ENHRY, CDR2 SYGVKD, per germline. V lost 3 bases, J lost 4 bases, and 13 bases lay in between. Here the CDR3 DNA reads TGTGCCATCAGTGATCCAGGGGTTTCTAATCAGCCCCAGCATTTT. The encoded protein is CAISDPGVSNQPQHF.

The chain couples TRBV28 to TRBJ1-3; D possibly corresponds to TRBD1 (6 bases). Deletions cut 5 bases from V and 4 bases from J, with 9 bases between. Looked up from germline, CDR1 is MDHEN and CDR2 is SYDVKM. The CDR3 contains 13 residues. The DNA of the CDR3 is TGTGCCAGCAGTAGTAGGGGGGGAAACACCATATATTTT. Protein product: CASSSRGGNTIYF.

V gene TRBV15 combines with J gene TRBJ2-3, with D unresolved. Trimming shortened V by 0 bases and J by 4 bases, and 8 bases separated the two germline ends. CDR1 is LNHNV, CDR2 YYDKDF, per germline (reference sequence). The CDR3 loop spans 14 amino acids. The CDR3 here is CATSRDYSADTQYF. The CDR3 DNA sequence: TGTGCCACCAGCAGAGATTACTCGGCAGATACGCAGTATTTT.

The chain is built from TRBV7-9 and TRBJ2-2; the match to TRBD1 covers 7 bases. The germline gives CDR1 SEHNR, CDR2 FQNEAQ (reference sequence). The CDR3 runs to 14 residues. The V segment lost 4 bases and the J segment 7 bases; nucleotides outside the gene matches: 6. CDR3 coding DNA: TGTGCCAGCAGCTCCGGACAGGTCAACGGGGAGCTGTTTTTT. It specifies CASSSGQVNGELFF.

The gene calls are TRBV7-9 and TRBJ2-5; D gene unclear. The CDR3 loop spans 12 amino acids. Per germline, CDR1 SEHNR and CDR2 FQNEAQ (reference sequence). V was cut by 4 bases and J by 3 bases, with 6 bases left in between. The CDR3 sequence is CASSSLEETQYF. CDR3 sequence (DNA): TGTGCCAGCAGCTCCCTCGAAGAGACCCAGTACTTC.

The V and J genes are TRBV11-2 and TRBJ2-2; TRBD2 agrees at 9 bases. V lost 8 bases and J lost 1; bases outside the gene matches: 5. Germline assignment: CDR1 SGHAT and CDR2 FQNNGV. This CDR3 region has 15 residues. Here the CDR3 DNA reads TGTGCCAGCCGGCGGGGGGGCGGGAACACCGGGGAGCTGTTTTTT. Translation: CASRRGGGNTGELFF.

V is TRBV28 and J is TRBJ2-2, with 13 positions matching TRBD2. After removal of 6 bases from V and 5 bases from J, the junction contained 6 bases not matched to a gene. There are 16 residues in the CDR3. CDR1 and CDR2 from the germline V gene are MDHEN and SYDVKM. CDR3 protein: CASRSAGLAGTGELFF. As DNA, the CDR3 is TGTGCCAGCAGGTCAGCGGGACTAGCGGGGACCGGGGAGCTGTTTTTT.

The J gene is TRBJ2-7, the V gene TRBV6-6, with D possibly called TRBD1 or TRBD2 (5 bases each). The CDR3 covers 13 residues. Germline V gene lookup returns CDR1 MNHNY and CDR2 SVGAGI (reference sequence). V was pared by 2 bases and J by 6 bases, with 11 bases between. The CDR3 sequence is CASSYGGSGEQYF. For the CDR3, the DNA is TGTGCCAGCAGTTACGGGGGTTCTGGCGAGCAGTACTTC.

This sequence joins TRBV13 and TRBJ2-4, with a tentative D call TRBD2 (5 bases). Between the trimmed V and J ends, which lost 2 bases and 1 base, there was a span of 12 bases. There are 16 residues in the CDR3. From germline, CDR1 is PRHDT and CDR2 FYEKMQ (reference sequence). CDR3 coding DNA: TGTGCCAGCAGCTTATCCCCCGGACTTGCCAAAAACATTCAGTACTTC. The encoded protein is CASSLSPGLAKNIQYF. The variable domain in full, with the rest retrieved from reference TRBV13 and TRBJ2-4, is AAGVIQSPRHLIKEKRETATLKCYPIPRHDTVYWYQQGPGQDPQFLISFYEKMQSDKGSIPDRFSAQQFSDYHSELNMSSLELGDSALYFCASSLSPGLAKNIQYFGAGTRLSVL.

The rearrangement joins TRBV2 to TRBJ2-7, with D hard to call. Germline V gene lookup returns CDR1 SNHLY and CDR2 FYNNEI. The V end was cut by 4 bases, the J end by 6 bases, with 19 bases between. The CDR3 runs to 15 residues. This CDR3 is CASSALMEPSGEQYF. The CDR3 DNA sequence: TGTGCCAGCAGTGCCCTAATGGAACCTTCGGGCGAGCAGTACTTC. Filled out from reference TRBV2 and TRBJ2-7, the complete variable domain reads EPEVTQTPSHQVTQMGQEVILRCVPISNHLYFYWYRQILGQKVEFLVSFYNNEISEKSEIFDDQFSVERPDGSNFTLKIRSTKLEDSAMYFCASSALMEPSGEQYFGPGTRLTVT.

This chain uses TRBV4-2 with TRBJ1-2; D perhaps matches TRBD1 (5 bases). The V and J ends lost 0 bases and 5 bases respectively, with 10 bases between them. Germline CDR1 and CDR2: LGHNA and YNFKEQ. The CDR3 contains 14 residues. The CDR3: CASSQDQGGYGYTF. The CDR3 DNA follows: TGTGCCAGCAGCCAAGATCAGGGCGGATATGGCTACACCTTC.

This clone was detected only once. This rearrangement joins TRBV7-2 to TRBJ2-1; 14 positions agree with TRBD2. Unmatched junction bases numbered 4, after V lost 4 bases and J lost 8 bases. Germline V gene data show CDR1 as SGHTA and CDR2 as FQGNSA. The CDR3 totals 15 residues. The CDR3 loop reads CASSSTSGGAYEQFF. CDR3 bases: TGTGCCAGCAGCTCGACTAGCGGGGGGGCATATGAGCAGTTCTTC.

The chain joins TRBV4-1 to TRBJ1-6, with unresolved D. CDR3 length: 16 residues. V lost 0 bases, J lost 10 bases, and 16 bases lay in between. Germline assignment: CDR1 MGHRA and CDR2 YSYEKL. The CDR3 DNA follows: TGCGCCAGCAGCCAAGATTTGGGCAGTAAGTTCTCACCCCTCCACTTT. Its protein is CASSQDLGSKFSPLHF.